The entry below describes one TCR beta chain. Its antigen is not known. The CDR3 spans 13 residues. The junction had 3 bases not matched to a gene; V was cut back by 4 bases and J by 8 bases. Germline V gives CDR1 SGHAT, CDR2 FQNNGV. The sample comes from a study of OX40 agonist ivuxolimab in advanced cancers. On the study more broadly: Ivuxolimab was delivered to patients intravenously every 2 weeks at doses spanning 0.01 to 10 mg/kg. Whole-study findings and limits: Antigen specificity was not determined for the expanded peripheral T cells. Both blood CD4+ and CD8+ T cells showed clonal growth by week 6 at 0.1 to 3.0 mg/kg.

Measured with immunoSEQ multiplex PCR; TCRdb has only the in-frame clones, and not every one. The table records around 140,000 clones, about nine tenths of them present only once. The source material was CD4+ or CD8+ T cells sorted from blood, sampled in a trial of the OX40 agonist ivuxolimab. The TCR comes from an adult with an advanced solid tumor such as melanoma, head and neck, liver or kidney cancer. This chain uses TRBV11-2 with TRBJ2-4; TRBD1 matches at 9 bases. The CDR3 protein is CASSSGQGYIQYF. The CDR3 bases are TGTGCCAGCAGCTCGGGACAGGGCTACATTCAGTACTTC.